This entry is about one T cell receptor (beta chain). This record comes from a study of control samples from healthy donors and cancer patients. Clones were sequenced by immunoSEQ multiplex PCR, and TCRdb holds only the in-frame ones, with some missing. This table has 120,000 or so clones, about 90% appearing once. Trimming removed 5 bases from V and 9 bases from J; junction bases left unmatched: 8. The CDR3 runs 15 residues. Germline CDR1 PRHDT, CDR2 FYEKMQ (reference sequence). Sequenced: blood. This TCR was recovered from a man aged 55 to 69 in good health. V usage is TRBV13 and J usage is TRBJ1-6, with 9 bases matching TRBD1. DNA of the CDR3: TGTGCCAGCAGCCTGCGGGACAGGGCCCTTTCACCCCTCCACTTT. Its translation: CASSLRDRALSPLHF.